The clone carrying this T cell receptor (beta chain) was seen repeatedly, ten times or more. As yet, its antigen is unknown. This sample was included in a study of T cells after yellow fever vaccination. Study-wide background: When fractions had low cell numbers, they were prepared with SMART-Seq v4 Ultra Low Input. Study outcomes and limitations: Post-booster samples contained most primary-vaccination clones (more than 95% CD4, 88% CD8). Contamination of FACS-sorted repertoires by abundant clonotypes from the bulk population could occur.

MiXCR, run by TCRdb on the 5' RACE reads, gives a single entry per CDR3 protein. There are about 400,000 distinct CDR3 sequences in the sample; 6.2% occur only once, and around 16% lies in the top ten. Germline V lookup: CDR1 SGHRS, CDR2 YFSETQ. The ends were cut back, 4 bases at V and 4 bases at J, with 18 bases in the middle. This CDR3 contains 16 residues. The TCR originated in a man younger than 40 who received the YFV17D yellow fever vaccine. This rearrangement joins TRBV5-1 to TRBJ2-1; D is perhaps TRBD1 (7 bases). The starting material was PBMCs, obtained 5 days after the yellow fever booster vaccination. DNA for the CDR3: TGCGCCAGCAGCACGTTCAGGGGGGCGGGGTACAATGAGCAGTTCTTC. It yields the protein CASSTFRGAGYNEQFF.